The following is a T cell receptor (beta chain) sequence with its context. Germline assignment: CDR1 LNHDA and CDR2 SQIVND (reference sequence). CDR3 size: 15 residues. J was trimmed by 1 base and V by 10 bases; bases with no gene match: 10. The data stem from a study of OX40 agonist ivuxolimab in advanced cancers. Produced via immunoSEQ multiplex PCR; TCRdb's table is partial and in-frame only. In the table there are about 35,000 clones, about four fifths of which are singletons. The clonotype was recovered from an adult with an advanced solid tumor such as melanoma, head and neck, liver or kidney cancer. Sequenced material: CD4+ or CD8+ T cells sorted from blood, taken in a trial of the OX40 agonist ivuxolimab. This chain connects TRBV19 to TRBJ1-3; 7 nucleotides align to TRBD1. Here the CDR3 DNA reads TGTGCCACCCGGAGCGCAGGGGGGTCTGGAAACACCATATATTTT. Protein: CATRSAGGSGNTIYF.